Included here is one T cell receptor beta chain sequence, with context. Its target antigen remains unknown. No base quality values were provided; no much bigger clone lies one nucleotide off. This entry is derived from a study of cytomegalovirus exposure and HLA in healthy donors (dated by TCRdb to 2015 to 2018). With respect to the entire study: According to a later analysis, the 120 validation repertoires were produced on the same platform as the approximately 620 repertoires of the first cohort. The study aimed to test whether cataloging public T cell receptors could reveal signatures of past pathogen exposure. Besides the first cohort of about 730 subjects, a separate validation cohort made up of 120 different subjects was used. High-throughput TCR immunosequencing, statistical association of individual TCRs with disease status, and machine learning were combined to predict cytomegalovirus infection status. Beyond this particular receptor, the publication reports: A total of fewer than 200 TCR beta chains were listed by the study as associated with cytomegalovirus. The validation cohort had no HLA typing available for a later analysis, so co-occurrence within that cohort was assessed over all 120 or so repertoires. Of the cluster scores, about 94% were above 0 in a later analysis, which found that TCRs clustered in the first cohort also tended to co-occur in the 120 or so validation repertoires. It was suggested by the authors that the approach could potentially be generalized to other disease states and immunological phenotypes. Most TCR sequences were observed very rarely across donors, whereas some public TCRs were present in many individuals. In vitro tests confirmed that a few of the cytomegalovirus-associated TCR beta chains recognize cytomegalovirus antigens. The classifier was reported to diagnose cytomegalovirus status with high specificity and sensitivity in both the original cohort and the validation cohort.

Compared with germline, V lacks 4 bases and J lacks 2 bases; bases without a gene match: 14. Sequences SGHRS (CDR1) and YFSETQ (CDR2) are obtained from the germline V gene. The CDR3 starts with the cysteine, ends with the phenylalanine, and has 17 residues. The kept DNA is CDR3 alone, 51 bases in frame from the first base. The method behind the library was the immunoSEQ multiplex PCR assay. As for how the authors treated the data: A statistical classification framework was developed to diagnose cytomegalovirus status using the catalog of TCR beta chain sequences. TCRdb re-hosts the immuneACCESS table, in-frame sequences only. Its copies lack some clones; in the studies checked, an unresolved V gene accounts for under half of them, and the cause for the rest is not known. For V, J and clone size, that table is used; D and trimming come from the DNA. This sample gives over 150,000 clones in total; approximately 86% of them show up just once. 2% to 2.5% of the sample comes from the top ten.

The donors were included in the validation cohort of over a hundred subjects, a group kept apart from the roughly 680-subject first cohort. Sequenced input: PBMCs. The rearrangement joined TRBV5-1 to TRBJ2-7, and TRBD1 aligns with 8 junction nucleotides. This receptor was taken from a woman aged 18-29 years in good health and CMV-seronegative. The nucleotide sequence reads TGCGCCAGCAGCAGAGCCGTACAGGGGGAAAGCACCTACGAGCAGTACTTC. This translates into CASSRAVQGESTYEQYF. Reference TRBV5-1 and TRBJ2-7 proteins supply the regions before and after the CDR3; the full variable domain is: KAGVTQTPRYLIKTRGQQVTLSCSPISGHRSVSWYQQTPGQGLQFLFEYFSETQRNKGNFPGRFSGRQFSNSRSEMNVSTLELGDSALYLCASSRAVQGESTYEQYFGPGTRLTVT.